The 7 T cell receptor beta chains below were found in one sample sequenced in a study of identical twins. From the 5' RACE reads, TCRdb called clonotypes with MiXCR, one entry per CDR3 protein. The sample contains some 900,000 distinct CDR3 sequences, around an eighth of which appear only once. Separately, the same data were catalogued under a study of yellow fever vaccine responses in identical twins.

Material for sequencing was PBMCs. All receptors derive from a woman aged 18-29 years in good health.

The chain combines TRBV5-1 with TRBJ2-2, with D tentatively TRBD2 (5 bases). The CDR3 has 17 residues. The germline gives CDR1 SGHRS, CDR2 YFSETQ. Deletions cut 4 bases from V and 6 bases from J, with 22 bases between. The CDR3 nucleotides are TGCGCCAGCAGCACTAACCTCTTACAATCCGGGGCCGGGGAGCTGTTTTTT. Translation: CASSTNLLQSGAGELFF.

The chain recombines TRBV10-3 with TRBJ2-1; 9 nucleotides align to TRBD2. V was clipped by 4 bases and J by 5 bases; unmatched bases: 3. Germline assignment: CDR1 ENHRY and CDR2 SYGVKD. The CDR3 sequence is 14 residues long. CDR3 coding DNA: TGTGCCATCAGTGCTAGCGGGGAGAACAATGAGCAGTTCTTC. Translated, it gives CAISASGENNEQFF.

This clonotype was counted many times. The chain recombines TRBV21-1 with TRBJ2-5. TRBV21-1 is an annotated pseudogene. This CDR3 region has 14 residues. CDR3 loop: CASSKARNQETQYF. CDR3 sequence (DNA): TGTGCCAGCAGCAAAGCAAGAAACCAAGAGACCCAGTACTTC.

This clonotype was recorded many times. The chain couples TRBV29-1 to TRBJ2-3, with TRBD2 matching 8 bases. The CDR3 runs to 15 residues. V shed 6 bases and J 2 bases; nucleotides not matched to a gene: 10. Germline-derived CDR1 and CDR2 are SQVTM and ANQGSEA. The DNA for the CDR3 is TGCAGCGTCGCTAAACTAGCGGTACCCACAGATACGCAGTATTTT. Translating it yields CSVAKLAVPTDTQYF.

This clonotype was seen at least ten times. CDR3 coding DNA: TGTGCCAGCAGGCTTAATGCGGGGGGTTTAACAGATACGCAGTATTTT. Amino acid sequence: CASRLNAGGLTDTQYF. This chain joins TRBV7-8 and TRBJ2-3, with 8 bases lining up with TRBD2. Looked up from germline, CDR1 is SGHVS and CDR2 is FQNEAQ. Trimming took 6 bases from V and 3 from J; bases not matched to a gene: 11. The CDR3 length is 16 residues. Supplemented by reference TRBV7-8 and TRBJ2-3, the full variable domain reads GAGVSQSPRYKVAKRGQDVALRCDPISGHVSLFWYQQALGQGPEFLTYFQNEAQLDKSGLPSDRFFAERPEGSVSTLKIQRTQQEDSAVYLCASRLNAGGLTDTQYFGPGTRLTVL.

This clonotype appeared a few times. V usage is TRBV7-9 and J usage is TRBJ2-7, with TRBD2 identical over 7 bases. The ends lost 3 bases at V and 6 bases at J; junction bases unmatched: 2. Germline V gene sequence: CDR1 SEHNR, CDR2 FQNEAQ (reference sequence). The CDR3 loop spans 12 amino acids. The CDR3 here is CASSFAGAEQYF. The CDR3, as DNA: TGTGCCAGCAGCTTTGCGGGAGCCGAGCAGTACTTC.

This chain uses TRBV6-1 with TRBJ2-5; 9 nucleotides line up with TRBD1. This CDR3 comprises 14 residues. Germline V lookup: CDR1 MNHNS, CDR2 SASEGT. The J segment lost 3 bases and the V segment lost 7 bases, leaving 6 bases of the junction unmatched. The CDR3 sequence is CASNDRGAEETQYF. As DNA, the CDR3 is TGTGCCAGCAATGACAGGGGGGCGGAAGAGACCCAGTACTTC.